Below are 24 T cell receptor beta chains sequenced from a single sample in a study of cytomegalovirus exposure and HLA in healthy donors. Researchers ran the PCR with 60 Vbeta and 13 Jbeta primers. The data were produced by immunoSEQ multiplex PCR, yet TCRdb's version contains in-frame clones alone and is incomplete. This sample contains some 96,000 clones. The sequenced material came from PBMCs. These TCRs come from a woman aged 30 to 39 in good health and CMV-seronegative.

The chain employs TRBV13 and TRBJ2-7, with TRBD1 matching 8 bases. Germline CDR1 reads PRHDT; CDR2 reads FYEKMQ (reference sequence). The CDR3 spans 13 residues. Trimming removed 8 bases from V and 8 bases from J; junction bases left unmatched: 11. The CDR3, as DNA: TGTGCCAGCGGTGGAAGGACAGGGAAAAAGCAGTACTTC. It encodes CASGGRTGKKQYF.

The rearrangement joins TRBV7-8 to TRBJ2-7; TRBD2 matches at 15 bases. Trimming cost V 1 base and J 0 bases; bases outside gene matches: 16. In germline, CDR1 is SGHVS, CDR2 FQNEAQ. The CDR3 extends over 22 amino acids. CDR3 loop: CASSLVVGSGLAGGPPSYEQYF. The CDR3 DNA reads TGTGCCAGCAGCTTAGTGGTAGGCTCAGGACTAGCGGGAGGGCCCCCCTCCTACGAGCAGTACTTC.

As concerns this clone: This sample also contains other DNA sequences that code for the same CDR3. The chain carries TRBV28 and TRBJ1-4, with 8 bases that match TRBD1. The CDR3 extends over 15 amino acids. V shed 6 bases, J shed 5 bases, and the junction held 8 bases outside the gene matches. Looked up from germline, CDR1 is MDHEN and CDR2 is SYDVKM. In nucleotides, the CDR3 is TGTGCCAGCAGCTCCCACGGGACAGGAAATGAAAAACTGTTTTTT. It encodes CASSSHGTGNEKLFF.

This chain uses TRBV7-8 with TRBJ2-2; 13 bases align to TRBD2. CDR3 size: 16 residues. The V gene's germline CDR1 is SGHVS and CDR2 FQNEAQ. V shed 5 bases, J shed 7 bases, and the junction held 7 bases outside the gene matches. The CDR3 here is CASSLGLAGEVGELFF. The CDR3 DNA sequence: TGTGCCAGCAGCCTTGGACTAGCGGGGGAAGTCGGGGAGCTGTTTTTT.

The J gene is TRBJ1-1, the V gene TRBV7-2, with D possibly matching TRBD1 (6 bases). The CDR3 covers 16 residues. The ends were cut back, 2 bases at V and 4 bases at J, with 17 bases in the middle. Germline V gives CDR1 SGHTA, CDR2 FQGNSA. DNA of the CDR3: TGTGCCAGCAGCTTATGGGGGCCCGGGGGGAGCACTGAAGCTTTCTTT. This encodes CASSLWGPGGSTEAFF.

This chain links TRBV10-3 with TRBJ2-2; TRBD2 matches 16 bases. The V gene end was trimmed by 8 bases and the J gene end by 0 bases; junction bases not matched to a gene: 12. Germline CDR1 is ENHRY and CDR2 is SYGVKD. The CDR3 totals 20 residues. The CDR3 DNA reads as TGTGCCATCTACGACTCGGGACTAGCGGGGGGGTTAACGAACACCGGGGAGCTGTTTTTT. This translates into CAIYDSGLAGGLTNTGELFF.

V and J are TRBV7-9 and TRBJ2-3; the match to TRBD2 covers 13 bases. CDR3 size: 15 residues. Germline CDR1 is SEHNR and CDR2 is FQNEAQ (reference sequence). V lost 6 bases, J lost 4 bases, and 4 bases stayed unmatched. As DNA, the CDR3 is TGTGCCAGCAGACTGACTAGCGGGGGGCCAGATACGCAGTATTTT. It specifies CASRLTSGGPDTQYF.

The CDR3 nucleotides are TGTGCTAGTGGTTCCGGACAGGCTACAGATACGCAGTATTTT. Protein product: CASGSGQATDTQYF. The chain recombines TRBV12-5 with TRBJ2-3; 7 bases map to TRBD1. The junction had 4 bases not matched to a gene; V was cut back by 4 bases and J by 3 bases. Per the germline V gene, CDR1 is LGHNT and CDR2 is FRNRAP. The CDR3 runs to 14 residues. The variable domain in full, with the rest retrieved from reference TRBV12-5 and TRBJ2-3, is DARVTQTPRHKVTEMGQEVTMRCQPILGHNTVFWYRQTMMQGLELLAYFRNRAPLDDSGMPKDRFSAEMPDATLATLKIQPSEPRDSAVYFCASGSGQATDTQYFGPGTRLTVL.

The V gene is TRBV30, the J gene TRBJ2-3; tentative D call: TRBD1 (6 bases). V was pared by 7 bases and J by 2 bases, with 19 bases between. CDR3 size: 15 residues. CDR1 and CDR2 (germline): GTSNPN, SVGIG (reference sequence). The CDR3 DNA is TGTGCCTTGGGGACATATTCTTCGCTCACAGATACGCAGTATTTT. Protein: CALGTYSSLTDTQYF.

J is TRBJ2-7 and V is TRBV27, with D hard to call. The germline V gene encodes CDR1 MNHEY and CDR2 SMNVEV (reference sequence). This CDR3 comprises 12 residues. V gave up 4 bases and J gave up 5 bases, with 9 bases separating them. This CDR3 reads CASSSLLHEQYF. CDR3 DNA sequence: TGTGCCAGCAGTTCCCTTCTCCACGAGCAGTACTTC.

The rearrangement joins TRBV5-1 to TRBJ2-7; a possible D gene is TRBD2 (6 bases). V lost 0 bases to trimming and J lost 0 bases, with 13 bases between them. Germline V lookup: CDR1 SGHRS, CDR2 YFSETQ. This CDR3 contains 16 residues. CDR3 nucleotide sequence: TGCGCCAGCAGCTTGGGCCGGGACTTCTTCTCCTACGAGCAGTACTTC. As protein: CASSLGRDFFSYEQYF.

The rearrangement uses TRBV30 and TRBJ1-1; D not resolved. V gave up 4 bases and J gave up 10 bases, with 13 bases separating them. CDR1 is GTSNPN, CDR2 SVGIG, per germline (reference sequence). The CDR3 has 11 amino acids. In DNA, the CDR3 is TGTGCCTGGAATTCTATTAATGGAGCTTTCTTT. Protein product: CAWNSINGAFF.

V gene TRBV27 combines with J gene TRBJ1-5, with a possible D match to TRBD1 (5 bases). CDR1 and CDR2 (germline): MNHEY, SMNVEV (reference sequence). V was trimmed by 5 bases and J by 5 bases, leaving 16 bases between them. This CDR3 is built from 15 residues. In DNA form, the CDR3 reads TGTGCCAGCAGTGCTCTGGGGGGACGGGATCAGCCCCAGCATTTT. It translates to CASSALGGRDQPQHF.

The genes are TRBV27 and TRBJ1-2, with TRBD1 matching 10 bases. The CDR3 has 15 amino acids. Losses at the gene ends were 5 bases for V and 6 bases for J; bases not matched to a gene: 9. Germline-derived CDR1 and CDR2 are MNHEY and SMNVEV (reference sequence). CDR3 protein: CASSAVGTGDNGYTF. Here the CDR3 DNA reads TGTGCCAGCAGTGCAGTGGGGACAGGGGACAATGGCTACACCTTC.

The J gene is TRBJ1-4, the V gene TRBV19, with D possibly matching TRBD1 (6 bases). The length of the CDR3 is 15 residues. V was clipped by 7 bases and J by 7 bases, with 19 bases between them. Germline CDR1 reads LNHDA; CDR2 reads SQIVND (reference sequence). CDR3 in DNA: TGTGCCAGTACCCCCTGGGGGGGGGCAGTTGAAAAACTGTTTTTT. Its translation: CASTPWGGAVEKLFF.

In DNA form, the CDR3 reads TGTGCCAGCAGTGTGGACACCCAGTCCTACGAGCAGTACTTC. It specifies CASSVDTQSYEQYF. The V call is TRBV6-1, the J call TRBJ2-5; D may be TRBD1 (5 bases). The J call is doubtful: the DNA matches TRBJ2-7 better. The CDR3 sequence is 14 residues long. Germline CDR1 reads MNHNS; CDR2 reads SASEGT.

The chain employs TRBV2 and TRBJ1-6; TRBD1 agrees at 7 bases. There are 14 residues in the CDR3. J was trimmed by 9 bases and V by 6 bases; bases with no gene match: 8. CDR1 SNHLY and CDR2 FYNNEI come from the germline V gene. The CDR3 sequence: CASSSTGDFSPLHF. Here the CDR3 DNA reads TGTGCCAGCAGCTCAACAGGGGATTTTTCACCCCTCCACTTT.

This chain connects TRBV7-3 to TRBJ2-3; TRBD1 matches 7 bases. From germline, CDR1 is SGHTA and CDR2 FQGTGA. The CDR3 covers 15 residues. Losses at the gene ends were 6 bases for V and 0 bases for J; bases not matched to a gene: 6. Written as DNA, the CDR3 is TGTGCCAGCAGTTTAGGACAGGCCAGCACAGATACGCAGTATTTT. Translating it yields CASSLGQASTDTQYF. Combining the CDR3 with reference TRBV7-3 and TRBJ2-3 gives the whole variable domain GAGVSQTPSNKVTEKGKYVELRCDPISGHTALYWYRQSLGQGPEFLIYFQGTGAADDSGLPNDRFFAVRPEGSVSTLKIQRTERGDSAVYLCASSLGQASTDTQYFGPGTRLTVL.

The rearrangement uses TRBV5-1 and TRBJ1-2; D not resolved. CDR3 size: 14 residues. The V end was cut by 2 bases, the J end by 5 bases, with 13 bases between. The V gene's germline CDR1 is SGHRS and CDR2 YFSETQ. CDR3: CASSLAGEDYGYTF. CDR3 nucleotides: TGCGCCAGCAGCTTAGCAGGCGAAGATTATGGCTACACCTTC.

The chain employs TRBV19 and TRBJ2-7; 7 positions match TRBD1. The CDR3 is 14 residues long. The germline CDR1 and CDR2 sequences are LNHDA and SQIVND (reference sequence). V trimming: 3 bases; J trimming: 0 bases; junction bases outside the gene matches: 2. This chain's CDR3 is CASSMKGASYEQYF. The CDR3 DNA is TGTGCCAGTAGTATGAAGGGGGCCTCCTACGAGCAGTACTTC. Full variable domain (outside the CDR3, taken from reference TRBV19 and TRBJ2-7): DGGITQSPKYLFRKEGQNVTLSCEQNLNHDAMYWYRQDPGQGLRLIYYSQIVNDFQKGDIAEGYSVSREKKESFPLTVTSAQKNPTAFYLCASSMKGASYEQYFGPGTRLTVT.

This sequence joins TRBV11-2 and TRBJ1-2, with D perhaps TRBD1 (6 bases). From germline, CDR1 is SGHAT and CDR2 FQNNGV. This CDR3 spans 14 amino acids. Trimming stripped 2 bases from V and 5 bases from J, with 12 bases between. CDR3 coding DNA: TGTGCCAGCAGCTTACTGGAAACAGGGTATGGCTACACCTTC. Translation gives CASSLLETGYGYTF. The full variable domain, with the rest looked up from reference TRBV11-2 and TRBJ1-2, is EAGVAQSPRYKIIEKRQSVAFWCNPISGHATLYWYQQILGQGPKLLIQFQNNGVVDDSQLPKDRFSAERLKGVDSTLKIQPAKLEDSAVYLCASSLLETGYGYTFGSGTRLTVV.

This clone is identified as medium-sized from frequency. This chain connects TRBV5-4 to TRBJ1-4; tentatively, D is TRBD1 (6 bases). Germline CDR1 reads SGHNT; CDR2 reads YYREEE (reference sequence). V lost 3 bases, J lost 7 bases, and 13 bases lay in between. The CDR3 is 14 amino acids. CDR3 nucleotide sequence: TGTGCCAGCAGCTCGCAGGGGCGGATTGAAAAACTGTTTTTT. This gives the protein CASSSQGRIEKLFF.

As concerns this clone: Compared with germline, one end of the junction differs, possibly owing to a read error. The chain is built from TRBV6-5 and TRBJ2-7; 8 nucleotides align to TRBD2. CDR3 length equals 13 residues. Germline V gene sequence: CDR1 MNHEY, CDR2 SVGAGI. DNA of the CDR3: TGTGCCAGCAGTTACTCCACTAGCGGACGTCTCGACTTC. This sequence encodes CASSYSTSGRLDF.

This sequence joins TRBV7-9 and TRBJ2-3; 10 bases fit TRBD2. Germline-derived CDR1 and CDR2 are SEHNR and FQNEAQ (reference sequence). V shed 0 bases, J shed 1 base, and the junction held 4 bases outside the gene matches. The CDR3 is made up of 17 amino acids. CDR3 region: CASSLAQGTSGTDTQYF. In DNA, the CDR3 is TGTGCCAGCAGCTTAGCGCAAGGGACTAGCGGCACAGATACGCAGTATTTT.